The clone carrying this T cell receptor beta chain was recorded at least ten times. What it binds is not known. Only in-frame clones appear in the TCRdb table, and some are missing; sequencing was by immunoSEQ multiplex PCR. The repertoire consists of roughly 21,000 clones, with 45% to 70% occurring once and the leading ten covering roughly 20%. The data belong to a study of radiation and T cells in renal cell carcinoma. Whole-study findings and limits: Irradiated tumors held more dominant CDR3 motifs than control tumors. Sampling covered only about 0.96 g of each tumor.

Stated treatment: treatment-naive control, cytoreductive nephrectomy. Controls were unirradiated tumors from treatment-naive cytoreductive nephrectomy patients. The patient's renal cell carcinoma had clear cell pathology. The CDR3 sequence is 14 residues long. With 4 bases removed from V and 8 bases from J, the gap between germline ends came to 14 bases. Germline assignment: CDR1 LGHNA and CDR2 YSLEER. This clonotype originated in a human donor with renal cell carcinoma. V gene TRBV4-3 combines with J gene TRBJ1-4; D is undetermined. This material consisted of tumor tissue, taken from a patient whose treatment was nephrectomy without radiotherapy. CDR3 sequence (DNA): TGCGCCAGCAGCCTCAAGGTCGGGGTAGAAAAACTGTTTTTT. Translated: CASSLKVGVEKLFF.